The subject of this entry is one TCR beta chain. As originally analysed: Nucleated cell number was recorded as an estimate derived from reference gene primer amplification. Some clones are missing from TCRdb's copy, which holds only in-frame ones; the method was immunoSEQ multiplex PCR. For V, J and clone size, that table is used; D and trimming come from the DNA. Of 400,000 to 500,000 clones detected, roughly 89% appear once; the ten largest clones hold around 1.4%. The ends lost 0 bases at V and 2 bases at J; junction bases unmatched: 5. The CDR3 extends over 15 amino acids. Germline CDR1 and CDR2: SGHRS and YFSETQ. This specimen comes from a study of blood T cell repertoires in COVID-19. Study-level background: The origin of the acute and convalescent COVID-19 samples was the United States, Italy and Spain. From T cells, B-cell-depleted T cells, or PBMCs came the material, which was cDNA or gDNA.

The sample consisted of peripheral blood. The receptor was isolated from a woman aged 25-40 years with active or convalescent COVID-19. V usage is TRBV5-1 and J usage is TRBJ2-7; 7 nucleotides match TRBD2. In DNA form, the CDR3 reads TGCGCCAGCAGCTTGGGCCAGGGAGGGGCCTACGAGCAGTACTTC. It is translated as CASSLGQGGAYEQYF.